A selection of T cell receptor beta chains follows, all from one sample in a study of T cells in Graves' hyperthyroidism and ophthalmopathy. TCRdb called the multiplex PCR reads again in MiXCR, with one record for every CDR3 protein. Counted here are about 350,000 distinct CDR3 sequences, over 11% occurring once; the ten biggest clones make up roughly 25%. Sequenced: blood. The receptors were gathered from a woman in her twenties or thirties with Graves' hyperthyroidism. The CDR3 runs from the conserved cysteine through the conserved F or W. D genes are given only for firm matches. Clone size appears in some rows only: once, few, many, or a class for an expanded clone.

TRBJ2-5	-	-	15	TRBV7-9	CAGSSDIQLGETQYF	TGTGCCGGCAGCTCGGACATCCAATTGGGAGAGACCCAGTACTTC
TRBJ2-5	-	many	14	TRBV11-1	CASSFYSGEETQYF	TGTGCCAGCAGCTTTTATAGCGGAGAAGAGACCCAGTACTTC
TRBJ1-3	-	few	16	TRBV28	CASSLLDRISGITIYF	TGTGCCAGCAGTTTATTAGACAGGATTAGTGGAATCACCATATATTTT
TRBJ2-1	-	many	16	TRBV7-3	CASSSSGDSAKNEQFF	TGTGCCAGCAGCTCCTCCGGCGATTCCGCCAAAAATGAGCAGTTCTTC
TRBJ2-4	-	-	14	TRBV9	CASSVLGVGNIQYF	TGTGCCAGCAGCGTGCTAGGGGTGGGAAACATTCAGTACTTC
TRBJ2-5	-	-	12	TRBV15	CATSRPSETQYF	TGTGCCACCAGCAGACCCTCGGAGACCCAGTACTTC
TRBJ2-1	TRBD2	-	17	TRBV11-1	CASSLVVGGRANNEQFF	TGTGCCAGCAGCTTAGTCGTCGGCGGGAGGGCCAACAATGAGCAGTTCTTC
TRBJ1-2	-	once	12	TRBV7-2	CASSLDTYGYTF	TGTGCCAGCAGCTTAGATACCTATGGCTACACCTTC
TRBJ2-7	TRBD1	many	15	TRBV28	CASSSSGTAYYEQYF	TGTGCCAGCAGTTCCTCCGGGACAGCCTACTACGAGCAGTACTTC
TRBJ2-2	TRBD2	many	16	TRBV3-1	CASSPVRESGTGELFF	TGTGCCAGCAGCCCGGTGCGGGAGAGTGGCACCGGGGAGCTGTTTTTT
TRBJ1-2	-	many	13	TRBV11-2	CASSSQGVSGYTF	TGTGCCAGCAGCTCTCAGGGCGTGAGCGGCTACACCTTC
TRBJ2-5	-	many	11	TRBV30	CAWAAGETQYF	TGTGCCTGGGCTGCCGGGGAGACCCAGTACTTC
TRBJ2-7	-	many	13	TRBV20-1	CSARDRLSYEQYF	TGCAGTGCTAGAGATAGGCTAAGTTACGAGCAGTACTTC
TRBJ2-1	TRBD1	many	15	TRBV5-5	CASRPGQSSYNEQFF	TGTGCCAGCAGGCCGGGACAGAGCTCCTACAATGAGCAGTTCTTC
TRBJ2-2	-	-	12	TRBV19	CASSNPIGELFF	TGTGCCAGTAGTAACCCGATCGGGGAGCTGTTTTTT
TRBJ2-7	-	-	16	TRBV6-1	CASSEEDQGSTYEQYF	TGTGCCAGCAGTGAAGAGGATCAGGGGTCTACCTACGAGCAGTACTTC
TRBJ2-7	-	many	14	TRBV12-3/TRBV12-4	CASSYGDSSYEQYF	TGTGCCAGCAGTTACGGCGATAGCTCCTACGAGCAGTACTTC
TRBJ1-5	-	many	12	TRBV28	CASSVGNQPQHF	TGTGCCAGCAGTGTAGGCAATCAGCCCCAGCATTTT
TRBJ1-2	TRBD1	-	16	TRBV7-9	CASSWSVGQGLGGYTF	TGTGCCAGCAGCTGGTCAGTGGGACAGGGTTTAGGAGGCTACACCTTC
TRBJ2-7	-	many	13	TRBV28	CASSGSTDYEQYF	TGTGCCAGCAGCGGGTCGACAGATTACGAGCAGTACTTC
TRBJ2-5	-	many	13	TRBV3-1	CASSLQARGTQYF	TGTGCCAGCAGCCTGCAAGCGAGGGGGACCCAGTACTTC
TRBJ2-1	TRBD2	many	13	TRBV2	CASSGREINEQFF	TGTGCCAGCTCTGGGCGGGAGATAAATGAGCAGTTCTTC
TRBJ2-1	TRBD2	few	15	TRBV9	CASSVYTSGYNEQFF	TGTGCCAGCAGCGTTTACACTAGCGGGTACAATGAGCAGTTCTTC
TRBJ2-7	-	-	14	TRBV28	CASSFLRETYEQYF	TGTGCCAGCAGTTTTTTGAGGGAGACCTACGAGCAGTACTTC
TRBJ1-2	-	many	16	TRBV27	CASSLIPGHPNYGYTF	TGTGCCAGCAGTTTAATCCCGGGACATCCAAACTATGGCTACACCTTC
TRBJ2-2	-	-	12	TRBV27	CASTHGTGELFF	TGTGCCAGCACCCACGGCACCGGGGAGCTGTTTTTT
TRBJ2-4	-	-	15	TRBV20-1	CSASYPPGTKNIQYF	TGCAGTGCTAGCTACCCTCCCGGGACCAAAAACATTCAGTACTTC
TRBJ2-1	-	-	15	TRBV28	CASSFPAARGNEQFF	TGTGCCAGCAGTTTTCCAGCAGCCCGGGGGAATGAGCAGTTCTTC
TRBJ1-2	-	-	13	TRBV3-1	CASSIDRNYGYTF	TGTGCCAGCAGCATCGACAGAAACTATGGCTACACCTTC
TRBJ1-4	-	many	16	TRBV12-3/TRBV12-4	CASSPGSRKMNEKLFF	TGTGCCAGCAGTCCAGGGTCCAGGAAGATGAATGAAAAACTGTTTTTT
TRBJ1-2	-	many	14	TRBV29-1	CSAIPLEANYGYTF	TGCAGCGCCATCCCCCTAGAAGCTAACTATGGCTACACCTTC
TRBJ1-1	TRBD1	many	18	TRBV2	CASNGFLDRGVSDTEAFF	TGTGCCAGTAATGGGTTTCTAGACAGGGGAGTGTCAGACACTGAAGCTTTCTTT
TRBJ1-1	-	many	11	TRBV28	CASKRGTEAFF	TGTGCCAGCAAGAGGGGCACTGAAGCTTTCTTT
TRBJ1-3	TRBD1	many	16	TRBV20-1	CSATSGTAVSGNTIYF	TGCAGTGCTACGTCCGGGACAGCGGTCTCTGGAAACACCATATATTTT
TRBJ2-5	TRBD1	-	13	TRBV6-2/TRBV6-3	CASSDRGSVTQYF	TGTGCCAGCAGTGACAGGGGATCGGTGACCCAGTACTTC
TRBJ2-7	-	many	14	TRBV7-3	CASKPGRSSYEQYF	TGTGCCAGCAAGCCGGGACGGAGCTCCTACGAGCAGTACTTC
TRBJ1-5	-	many	15	TRBV28	CASSGGTESAQPQHF	TGTGCCAGCAGTGGAGGCACCGAATCGGCTCAGCCCCAGCATTTT
TRBJ2-5	TRBD2	many	14	TRBV28	CASSPLAGVETQYF	TGTGCCAGCAGTCCACTAGCGGGAGTAGAGACCCAGTACTTC
TRBJ2-2	-	many	16	TRBV20-1	CSARDPKQGSTGELFF	TGCAGTGCTAGAGACCCAAAACAGGGATCCACCGGGGAGCTGTTTTTT
TRBJ2-7	-	many	11	TRBV12-3/TRBV12-4	CASSFSDEQYF	TGTGCCAGCAGTTTTAGCGACGAGCAGTACTTC
TRBJ2-1	-	-	15	TRBV7-3	CASSPVLAAYNEQFF	TGTGCCAGCAGCCCTGTCCTGGCAGCCTACAATGAGCAGTTCTTC
TRBJ2-6	-	-	14	TRBV20-1	CSARDSSGANVLTF	TGCAGTGCTAGAGATTCTTCTGGGGCCAACGTCCTGACTTTC
TRBJ1-2	-	many	12	TRBV28	CASKEVTYGYTF	TGTGCCAGCAAGGAAGTAACCTATGGCTACACCTTC
TRBJ1-1	-	many	16	TRBV6-6	CASSYSNGWENTEAFF	TGTGCCAGCAGTTACTCGAACGGATGGGAAAACACTGAAGCTTTCTTT
TRBJ1-1	TRBD1	many	14	TRBV28	CASSLGQLDSEAFF	TGTGCCAGCAGTTTGGGACAGTTAGACTCTGAAGCTTTCTTT
TRBJ2-4	-	few	14	TRBV20-1	CSATPFDDKNIQYF	TGCAGTGCTACCCCATTCGACGACAAAAACATTCAGTACTTC